This T cell receptor (beta chain) was found in a study of blood T cell repertoires in COVID-19. Across the whole study: Acute and convalescent COVID-19 specimens originated in the United States, Italy and Spain. Sample material is recorded as cDNA or gDNA derived from T cells, B-cell-depleted T cells, or PBMCs.

Source study methods: Reference gene primer amplification gave nucleated cell count estimates. The assay was immunoSEQ multiplex PCR, and TCRdb's table has in-frame clones only and misses some. Clone size and the V and J calls come from that table; the DNA yielded D and trimming. The table records 35,000 to 50,000 clones, more than 75% of them present only once. The CDR3 has 17 residues. In germline, CDR1 is SGHRS, CDR2 YFSETQ. The junction had 8 bases not matched to a gene; V was cut back by 2 bases and J by 4 bases. The TCR comes from a man at least 80 years old with acute or convalescent COVID-19. The gene calls are TRBV5-1 and TRBJ2-3; TRBD2 matches 12 bases. What was sequenced was peripheral blood. The CDR3 protein is CASSFGLAGFSADTQYF. CDR3 nucleotides: TGCGCCAGCAGCTTCGGACTAGCGGGGTTCAGCGCAGATACGCAGTATTTT.